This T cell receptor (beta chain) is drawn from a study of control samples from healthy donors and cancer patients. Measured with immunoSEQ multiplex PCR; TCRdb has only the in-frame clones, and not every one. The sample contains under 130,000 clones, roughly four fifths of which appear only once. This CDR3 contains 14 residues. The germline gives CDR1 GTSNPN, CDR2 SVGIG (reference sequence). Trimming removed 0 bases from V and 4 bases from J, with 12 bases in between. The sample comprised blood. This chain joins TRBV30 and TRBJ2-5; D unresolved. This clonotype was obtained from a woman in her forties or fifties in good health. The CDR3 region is CAWSVDFLGETQYF. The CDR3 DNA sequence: TGTGCCTGGAGTGTTGATTTCCTGGGAGAGACCCAGTACTTC. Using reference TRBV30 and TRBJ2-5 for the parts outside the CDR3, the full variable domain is SQTIHQWPATLVQPVGSPLSLECTVEGTSNPNLYWYRQAAGRGLQLLFYSVGIGQISSEVPQNLSASRPQDRQFILSSKKLLLSDSGFYLCAWSVDFLGETQYFGPGTRLLVL.